This T cell receptor (beta chain) came from a study of blood T cell repertoires in COVID-19. In the study overall: The origin of the acute and convalescent COVID-19 samples was the United States, Italy and Spain.

Profiled with immunoSEQ multiplex PCR; TCRdb holds only in-frame clones, not every one. The sample contains hundreds of thousands of clones, around 89% of which appear only once. Assignment of participants to cohorts was predicated upon participant-reported clinical history. Germline V gene lookup returns CDR1 SEHNR and CDR2 FQNEAQ (reference sequence). V lost 1 base to trimming and J lost 10 bases; unmatched junction nucleotides: 6. There are 13 residues in the CDR3. The material sequenced was PBMCs or T cells enriched from blood (not recorded which). This chain links TRBV7-9 with TRBJ1-2; the match to TRBD1 covers 7 bases. This TCR was recovered from a young man who had recovered from COVID-19. The CDR3 sequence: CASSLVAGTVYTF. Here the CDR3 DNA reads TGTGCCAGCAGCTTAGTCGCCGGGACAGTCTACACCTTC.